Below, 22 T cell receptor beta chains from the same sample are listed, as sequenced in a study of cytomegalovirus exposure and HLA in healthy donors. Amplification used 60 Vbeta primers and 13 Jbeta primers. Method: immunoSEQ multiplex PCR; TCRdb's copy keeps in-frame clones and lacks some. The table includes 100,000 to 150,000 clones, about four fifths detected once. Sequenced material: PBMCs. The receptors here all came from a woman aged 55-75 years in good health and CMV-seropositive.

The rearrangement joins TRBV6-5 to TRBJ2-7; 9 bases line up with TRBD1. Germline V gene lookup returns CDR1 MNHEY and CDR2 SVGAGI. V was clipped by 7 bases and J by 3 bases; unmatched bases: 7. The CDR3 totals 14 residues. The CDR3 loop reads CASIGGTGIYEQYF. The CDR3 DNA sequence: TGTGCCAGCATCGGGGGGACAGGGATCTACGAGCAGTACTTC.

V and J are TRBV7-2 and TRBJ1-1; 8 positions agree with TRBD1. The CDR3 length is 15 residues. Unmatched junction bases numbered 10, after V lost 5 bases and J lost 5 bases. CDR1 SGHTA and CDR2 FQGNSA come from the germline V gene. DNA for the CDR3: TGTGCCAGCAGCGGCGACAGGGGAAAAAGAACTGAAGCTTTCTTT. As protein: CASSGDRGKRTEAFF.

This chain connects TRBV11-2 to TRBJ2-5; 7 bases map to TRBD2. V trimming: 0 bases; J trimming: 2 bases; junction bases outside the gene matches: 0. The germline gives CDR1 SGHAT, CDR2 FQNNGV. This CDR3 region has 14 residues. The CDR3 here is CASSLDGGQETQYF. The CDR3 bases are TGTGCCAGCAGCTTAGACGGGGGGCAAGAGACCCAGTACTTC.

The rearrangement links TRBV5-4 to TRBJ2-7; 7 bases agree with TRBD2. The germline gives CDR1 SGHNT, CDR2 YYREEE (reference sequence). The CDR3 contains 14 residues. Germline trimming cut 3 bases from V and 3 bases from J; bases unmatched to any gene: 6. The CDR3 bases are TGTGCCAGCAGCTCGGGGACTAACAACTACGAGCAGTACTTC. It translates to CASSSGTNNYEQYF.

There are a few counts of this clone. The rearrangement uses TRBV9 and TRBJ1-2, with D maybe TRBD1 (6 bases). The CDR3 has 18 amino acids. V gave up 4 bases and J gave up 5 bases, with 27 bases separating them. CDR1 and CDR2 from the germline V gene are SGDLS and YYNGEE. The CDR3: CASSPNPSGHPTMYGYTF. As DNA, the CDR3 is TGTGCCAGCAGCCCAAATCCCTCGGGACACCCTACTATGTATGGCTACACCTTC.

V is TRBV19 and J is TRBJ2-5, with TRBD2 identical over 7 bases. Unmatched junction bases numbered 8, after V lost 3 bases and J lost 4 bases. The CDR3 totals 15 residues. CDR1 and CDR2 from the germline V gene are LNHDA and SQIVND (reference sequence). The CDR3 sequence: CASSISRRGGETQYF. The CDR3 nucleotides read TGTGCCAGTAGTATTTCTCGGCGCGGGGGAGAGACCCAGTACTTC.

This chain connects TRBV7-9 to TRBJ2-7, with TRBD1 identical over 9 bases. J gave up 5 bases and V 3 bases, and 5 bases lay outside the gene matches. This CDR3 region has 14 residues. Germline V gene lookup returns CDR1 SEHNR and CDR2 FQNEAQ (reference sequence). The CDR3 spells CASSLAGQGHEQYF. CDR3 in DNA: TGTGCCAGCAGCTTGGCGGGACAGGGCCACGAGCAGTACTTC.

V is TRBV6-1 and J is TRBJ1-1, with D possibly being TRBD1 (6 bases). V dropped 1 base and J dropped 11 bases, with 14 bases sitting between them. The germline V gene has CDR1 MNHNS and CDR2 SASEGT. The CDR3 consists of 13 residues. The CDR3 region has the DNA TGTGCCAGCAGTGAAGTCGAGGGGGACACGGCTTTCTTT. Translating gives CASSEVEGDTAFF.

The chain joins TRBV7-9 to TRBJ2-2; 8 bases are shared with TRBD1. After removal of 1 base from V and 2 bases from J, the junction contained 6 bases not matched to a gene. This CDR3 comprises 17 residues. Germline CDR1 and CDR2: SEHNR and FQNEAQ (reference sequence). The DNA for the CDR3 is TGTGCCAGCAGCTTAGGAGTGGGACAGGCTAACACCGGGGAGCTGTTTTTT. It specifies CASSLGVGQANTGELFF.

The chain employs TRBV18 and TRBJ2-3, with D possibly matching TRBD1 (6 bases). This CDR3 is 15 amino acids long. Between the trimmed V and J ends, which lost 8 bases and 6 bases, there was a span of 21 bases. The germline gives CDR1 KGHSH, CDR2 LQKENI. Here the CDR3 reads CASRWGLGIADTQYF. The CDR3 DNA reads TGTGCCAGCCGTTGGGGGCTTGGAATAGCGGATACGCAGTATTTT.

J is TRBJ2-3 and V is TRBV30; possibly TRBD2 for D (6 bases). Between the trimmed V and J ends, which lost 0 bases and 0 bases, there was a span of 7 bases. The germline CDR1 and CDR2 sequences are GTSNPN and SVGIG (reference sequence). The CDR3 covers 14 residues. CDR3: CAWSVGRSTDTQYF. The CDR3 region has the DNA TGTGCCTGGAGTGTGGGGAGGAGCACAGATACGCAGTATTTT.

The chain uses TRBV7-3 and TRBJ2-2, with D tentatively TRBD1 (5 bases). The germline V and J ends were trimmed by 2 bases and 1 base, with 8 bases remaining between them. Germline V gene lookup returns CDR1 SGHTA and CDR2 FQGTGA. The CDR3 has 15 residues. This CDR3 reads CASSLQDRNTGELFF. CDR3 nucleotides: TGTGCCAGCAGCTTACAAGACAGGAACACCGGGGAGCTGTTTTTT. Filled out from reference TRBV7-3 and TRBJ2-2, the complete variable domain reads GAGVSQTPSNKVTEKGKYVELRCDPISGHTALYWYRQSLGQGPEFLIYFQGTGAADDSGLPNDRFFAVRPEGSVSTLKIQRTERGDSAVYLCASSLQDRNTGELFFGEGSRLTVL.

V gene TRBV6-6 combines with J gene TRBJ2-1; TRBD1 is a possible D gene (5 bases). The CDR3 runs to 15 residues. With 6 bases removed from V and 2 bases from J, the gap between germline ends came to 14 bases. Germline V gene sequence: CDR1 MNHNY, CDR2 SVGAGI (reference sequence). CDR3 nucleotide sequence: TGTGCCAGCAGGGCCGACAGCCGACCCTACAATGAGCAGTTCTTC. This sequence encodes CASRADSRPYNEQFF.

The genes are TRBV10-3 and TRBJ2-1, with 9 bases that match TRBD2. V was clipped by 10 bases and J by 1 base; unmatched bases: 8. Germline V gives CDR1 ENHRY, CDR2 SYGVKD. The CDR3 length is 15 residues. CDR3 amino acids: CATRGAGGSYNEQFF. Written as DNA, the CDR3 is TGTGCCACCAGAGGGGCGGGGGGGTCCTACAATGAGCAGTTCTTC.

The gene calls are TRBV7-2 and TRBJ2-7; D gene unclear. Germline V gene lookup returns CDR1 SGHTA and CDR2 FQGNSA. V was shortened by 0 bases and J by 2 bases, with 8 bases between the two germline ends. The CDR3 runs 14 residues. In DNA, the CDR3 is TGTGCCAGCAGCTTAGCGTCTCCTCCCTACGAGCAGTACTTC. This sequence encodes CASSLASPPYEQYF.

The V call is TRBV18, the J call TRBJ1-1; TRBD1 agrees at 9 bases. This CDR3 spans 12 amino acids. J was trimmed by 4 bases and V by 8 bases; bases with no gene match: 2. Germline V lookup: CDR1 KGHSH, CDR2 LQKENI. This CDR3 reads CASKTGGTEAFF. CDR3 DNA: TGTGCCAGCAAGACAGGGGGCACTGAAGCTTTCTTT.

The chain recombines TRBV28 with TRBJ2-1; 9 bases are shared with TRBD1. The V gene's germline CDR1 is MDHEN and CDR2 SYDVKM. The CDR3 loop spans 16 amino acids. V shed 4 bases and J 8 bases; nucleotides not matched to a gene: 12. CDR3 coding DNA: TGTGCCAGCAGTTATTCCGGGACAGGGAAGTGGGATGAGCAGTTCTTC. Residues: CASSYSGTGKWDEQFF.

V is TRBV5-4 and J is TRBJ2-5; TRBD2 agrees at 9 bases. Losses at the gene ends were 5 bases for V and 5 bases for J; bases not matched to a gene: 7. The CDR3 length is 14 residues. Germline V gives CDR1 SGHNT, CDR2 YYREEE (reference sequence). The CDR3 here is CASSRGGARETQYF. The CDR3, as DNA: TGTGCCAGCAGTCGCGGGGGGGCCCGGGAGACCCAGTACTTC.

V gene TRBV11-2 combines with J gene TRBJ1-2, with D tentatively TRBD1 (5 bases). Germline CDR1 SGHAT, CDR2 FQNNGV. The CDR3 is 15 residues long. With 0 bases removed from V and 7 bases from J, the gap between germline ends came to 15 bases. CDR3 protein: CASSLDAGGSGGYTF. CDR3 in DNA: TGTGCCAGCAGCTTAGATGCGGGGGGGTCTGGTGGCTACACCTTC.

The V gene is TRBV11-2, the J gene TRBJ1-1, with TRBD1 as a possible D gene (5 bases). Trimming shortened V by 0 bases and J by 7 bases, and 6 bases separated the two germline ends. This CDR3 region has 12 residues. Germline V gene data show CDR1 as SGHAT and CDR2 as FQNNGV. CDR3 sequence: CASSLERGEAFF. In nucleotides, the CDR3 is TGTGCCAGCAGCTTAGAAAGGGGTGAAGCTTTCTTT.

V gene TRBV7-2 combines with J gene TRBJ2-2; D unresolved. Trimming cost V 1 base and J 6 bases, with 9 bases left between them. Germline loops: CDR1 SGHTA, CDR2 FQGNSA. The CDR3 length is 14 residues. CDR3 bases: TGTGCCAGCAGCTTAGGCGCGGTCCCCGGGGAGCTGTTTTTT. Translated, it gives CASSLGAVPGELFF.

J is TRBJ2-3 and V is TRBV10-3; 11 bases are a match to TRBD1. Germline loops: CDR1 ENHRY, CDR2 SYGVKD. This CDR3 is 15 amino acids long. J gave up 5 bases and V 3 bases, and 4 bases lay outside the gene matches. This CDR3 reads CAISEGTGGVDTQYF. The CDR3 DNA follows: TGTGCCATCAGTGAAGGGACAGGGGGAGTAGATACGCAGTATTTT.